Listed below are T cell receptor beta chains from one sample, sequenced in a study of blood T cell repertoires in COVID-19. Libraries were prepared by immunoSEQ multiplex PCR; TCRdb keeps only in-frame clonotypes and omits some of them. Here the sample spans 180,000 or so clones, roughly 85% being singletons. Sequenced: peripheral blood. The receptor source for this set is a man in his sixties with acute or convalescent COVID-19. CDR3s include the opening cysteine and the closing phenylalanine or tryptophan. Fields, in order: J gene, V gene, D gene, clone size, CDR3 protein, CDR3 DNA. The D gene is left open where the match is weak. Some rows mark clone size as missing; the rest say once, few, many or name a class of expanded clone.

TRBJ1-5	TRBV7-8	-	-	CASARGGYNQPQHF	TGTGCCAGCGCCCGGGGGGGATACAATCAGCCCCAGCATTTT
TRBJ1-1	TRBV25-1	-	-	CASSPRGGSGTEAFF	TGTGCCAGCAGTCCCCGGGGGGGGAGTGGCACTGAAGCTTTCTTT
TRBJ1-3	TRBV3-1/TRBV3-2	-	-	CASSQVYTGTTGNTIYF	TGTGCCAGCAGCCAAGTATACACAGGAACAACGGGAAACACCATATATTTT
TRBJ1-1	TRBV28	-	-	CASSLYGGRNTEAFF	TGTGCCAGCAGCCTCTATGGAGGGAGGAACACTGAAGCTTTCTTT
TRBJ2-7	TRBV10-3	-	-	CAISLGGGAYEQYF	TGTGCCATCAGTCTCGGCGGAGGCGCCTACGAGCAGTACTTC
TRBJ2-1	TRBV7-9	TRBD2	-	CASSYMTSGNHNEQFF	TGTGCCAGCAGCTACATGACTAGCGGGAACCACAATGAGCAGTTCTTC
TRBJ2-7	TRBV28	TRBD2	-	CASRKGLAGAGYEQYF	TGTGCCAGCAGAAAAGGCCTAGCGGGAGCTGGCTACGAGCAGTACTTC
TRBJ2-5	TRBV18	-	-	CASSPPSRETQYF	TGTGCCAGCTCACCACCCTCCAGGGAGACCCAGTACTTC
TRBJ2-1	TRBV5-4	-	-	CASSPHPSSYNEQFF	TGTGCCAGCAGCCCTCACCCGAGCTCCTACAATGAGCAGTTCTTC
TRBJ1-6	TRBV18	TRBD1	-	CASSPNRDRTSPLHF	TGTGCCAGCTCACCAAATAGGGACAGGACTTCACCCCTCCACTTT
TRBJ2-3	TRBV29-1	-	-	CSVGRATDTQYF	TGCAGCGTTGGGCGGGCCACAGATACGCAGTATTTT
TRBJ2-7	TRBV27	TRBD1	-	CASSLQGSYEQYF	TGTGCCAGCAGCCTACAGGGGTCCTACGAGCAGTACTTC
TRBJ1-4	TRBV27	TRBD1	-	CASSWTGDRDEKLFF	TGTGCCAGCAGCTGGACAGGGGATCGGGATGAAAAACTGTTTTTT
TRBJ1-4	TRBV5-5	-	-	CASSWTFEKLFF	TGTGCCAGCAGCTGGACTTTTGAAAAACTGTTTTTT
TRBJ1-2	TRBV2	-	-	CASSEHPGSVDGYTF	TGTGCCAGCAGTGAACACCCCGGGTCTGTAGATGGCTACACCTTC
TRBJ2-7	TRBV30	TRBD1	-	CAWQKNRGNQYF	TGTGCCTGGCAAAAAAACAGGGGGAATCAGTACTTC
TRBJ1-5	TRBV28	TRBD1	-	CASSFGQGKGQPQHF	TGTGCCAGCAGTTTCGGACAGGGCAAGGGACAGCCCCAGCATTTT
TRBJ2-5	TRBV28	TRBD2	-	CASSSSSGRRETQYF	TGTGCCAGCAGTTCATCTAGCGGGAGGAGGGAGACCCAGTACTTC
TRBJ1-1	TRBV3-1/TRBV3-2	-	-	CASSQGGRREAFF	TGTGCCAGCAGCCAGGGGGGGAGACGCGAAGCTTTCTTT
TRBJ2-1	TRBV10-3	-	-	CAIKPTGAGNEQFF	TGTGCCATCAAGCCGACGGGTGCTGGGAATGAGCAGTTCTTC
TRBJ1-1	TRBV10-3	-	-	CAITTTMNTEAFF	TGTGCCATCACCACGACAATGAACACTGAAGCTTTCTTT
TRBJ2-1	TRBV6-4	TRBD2	-	CASSDGRLAGEKQFF	TGTGCCAGCAGTGACGGTCGGCTAGCGGGAGAAAAGCAGTTCTTC
TRBJ2-1	TRBV24-1	TRBD1	once	CATSDPSGTGVLEQFF	TGTGCCACCAGTGATCCCTCCGGGACAGGGGTTCTTGAGCAGTTCTTC
TRBJ2-1	TRBV24-1	-	-	CATSEAGKQFF	TGTGCCACCAGTGAGGCGGGAAAGCAGTTCTTC
TRBJ2-7	TRBV6-5	TRBD1	-	CASTLGQGRSDEQYF	TGTGCCAGCACTCTCGGACAGGGGCGAAGCGACGAGCAGTACTTC
TRBJ1-4	TRBV15	TRBD1	-	CATSRDDRDFNEKLFF	TGTGCCACCAGCAGAGATGACAGGGACTTTAATGAAAAACTGTTTTTT